This TCR beta chain was recorded in a study of shared clonotypes between healthy human individuals. Findings and caveats of the study: Among donors, sharing of clonotypes was expected to be affected by sequencing depth.

Researchers ran the assay at a deep level. The method was immunoSEQ multiplex PCR; TCRdb's version includes in-frame clones alone and lacks a portion of them. The sample lists around 700,000 clones, less than 80% occurring once. The germline V gene encodes CDR1 SGHNT and CDR2 YYREEE (reference sequence). CDR3 length: 17 amino acids. V lost 4 bases and J lost 6, with 23 bases in between. With respect to this clone: Its target is not known.

Every donor was a Caucasian adult from Nashville, Tennessee. V and J are TRBV5-4 and TRBJ2-1; D is perhaps TRBD2 (8 bases). The sequence came from a woman aged 25 to 39 in good health. Sequencing used memory CD4+ T cells sorted from blood. Subset reported: CD45RA-negative fraction. CDR3 nucleotide sequence: TGTGCCAGCAGCGAATCAGGGGGAGCGGGAGAGTGCAATGAGCAGTTCTTC. It codes for CASSESGGAGECNEQFF.